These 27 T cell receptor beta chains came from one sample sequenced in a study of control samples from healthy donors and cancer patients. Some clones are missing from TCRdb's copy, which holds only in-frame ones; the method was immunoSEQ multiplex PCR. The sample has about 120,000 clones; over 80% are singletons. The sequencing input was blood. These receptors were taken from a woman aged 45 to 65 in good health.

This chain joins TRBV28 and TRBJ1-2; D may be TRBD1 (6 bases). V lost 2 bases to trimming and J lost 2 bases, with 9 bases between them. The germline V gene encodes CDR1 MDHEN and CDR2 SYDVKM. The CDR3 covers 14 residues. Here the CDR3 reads CASSLGRGNYGYTF. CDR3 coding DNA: TGTGCCAGCAGTTTAGGGAGGGGGAACTATGGCTACACCTTC.

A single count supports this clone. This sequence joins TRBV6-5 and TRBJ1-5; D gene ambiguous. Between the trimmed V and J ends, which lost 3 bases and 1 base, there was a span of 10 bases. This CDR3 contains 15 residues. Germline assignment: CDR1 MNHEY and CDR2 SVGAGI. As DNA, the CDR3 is TGTGCCAGCAGTTATTCCCGCAGCAGCAATCAGCCCCAGCATTTT. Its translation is CASSYSRSSNQPQHF.

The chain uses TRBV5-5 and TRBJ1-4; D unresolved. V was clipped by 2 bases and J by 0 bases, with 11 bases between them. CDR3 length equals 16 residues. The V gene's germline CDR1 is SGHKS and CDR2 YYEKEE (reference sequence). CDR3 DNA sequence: TGTGCCAGCAGCTTTAGGCCGACCTCAACTAATGAAAAACTGTTTTTT. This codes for CASSFRPTSTNEKLFF.

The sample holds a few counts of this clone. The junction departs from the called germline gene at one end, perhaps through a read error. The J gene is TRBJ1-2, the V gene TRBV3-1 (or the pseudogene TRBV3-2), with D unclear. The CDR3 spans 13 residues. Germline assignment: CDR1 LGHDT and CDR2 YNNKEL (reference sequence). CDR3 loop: CASSQDLTAPSLF. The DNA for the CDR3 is TGTGCCAGCAGCCAAGATTTAACAGCCCCTAGCCTCTTC.

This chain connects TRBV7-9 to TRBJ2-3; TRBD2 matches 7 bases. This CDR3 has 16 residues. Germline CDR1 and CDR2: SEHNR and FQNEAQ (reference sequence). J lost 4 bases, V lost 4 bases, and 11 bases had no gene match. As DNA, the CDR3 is TGTGCCAGCAGCTCACGACTAGCCCTGAAGGCAGATACGCAGTATTTT. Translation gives CASSSRLALKADTQYF. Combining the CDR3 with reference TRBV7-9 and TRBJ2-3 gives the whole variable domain DTGVSQNPRHKITKRGQNVTFRCDPISEHNRLYWYRQTLGQGPEFLTYFQNEAQLEKSRLLSDRFSAERPKGSFSTLEIQRTEQGDSAMYLCASSSRLALKADTQYFGPGTRLTVL.

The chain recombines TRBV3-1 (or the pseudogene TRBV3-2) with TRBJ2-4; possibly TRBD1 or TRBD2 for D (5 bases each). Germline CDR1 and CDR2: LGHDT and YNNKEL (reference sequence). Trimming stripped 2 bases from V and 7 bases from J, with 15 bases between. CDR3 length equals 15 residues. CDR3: CASSQRSGGHNIQYF. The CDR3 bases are TGTGCCAGCAGCCAAAGAAGCGGAGGACATAACATTCAGTACTTC.

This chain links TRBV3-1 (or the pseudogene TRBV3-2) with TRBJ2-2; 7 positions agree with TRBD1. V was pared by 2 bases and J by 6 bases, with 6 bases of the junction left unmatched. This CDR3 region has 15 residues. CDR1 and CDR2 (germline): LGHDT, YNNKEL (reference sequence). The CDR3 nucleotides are TGTGCCAGCAGCCAAATGTCAGGGGGTGCCGGGGAGCTGTTTTTT. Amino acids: CASSQMSGGAGELFF.

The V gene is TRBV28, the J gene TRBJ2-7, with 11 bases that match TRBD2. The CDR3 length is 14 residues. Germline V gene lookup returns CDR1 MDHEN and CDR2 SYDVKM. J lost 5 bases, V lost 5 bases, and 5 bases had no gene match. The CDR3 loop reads CASSPLAGVNEQYF. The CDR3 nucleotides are TGTGCCAGCAGTCCACTAGCGGGGGTCAACGAGCAGTACTTC.

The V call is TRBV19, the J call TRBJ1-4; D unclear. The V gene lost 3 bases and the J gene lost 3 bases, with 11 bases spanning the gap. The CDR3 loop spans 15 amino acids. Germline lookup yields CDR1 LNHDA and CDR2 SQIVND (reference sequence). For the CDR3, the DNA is TGTGCCAGTAGTATTGAGGGTTCGGCTAATGAAAAACTGTTTTTT. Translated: CASSIEGSANEKLFF.

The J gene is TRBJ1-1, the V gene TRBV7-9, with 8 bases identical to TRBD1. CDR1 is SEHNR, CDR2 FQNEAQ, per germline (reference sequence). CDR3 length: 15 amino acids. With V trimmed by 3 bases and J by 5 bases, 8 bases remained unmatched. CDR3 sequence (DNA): TGTGCCAGCAGCTTTCCGCAGGGGGCGCGGACTGAAGCTTTCTTT. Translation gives CASSFPQGARTEAFF.

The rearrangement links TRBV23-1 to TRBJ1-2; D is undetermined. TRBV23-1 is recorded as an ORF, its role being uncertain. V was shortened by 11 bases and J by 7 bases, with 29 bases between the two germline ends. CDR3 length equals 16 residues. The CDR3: CAFHRPSRTPLGGYTF. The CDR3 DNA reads TGCGCCTTCCACCGGCCCTCAAGAACCCCCTTGGGTGGCTACACCTTC.

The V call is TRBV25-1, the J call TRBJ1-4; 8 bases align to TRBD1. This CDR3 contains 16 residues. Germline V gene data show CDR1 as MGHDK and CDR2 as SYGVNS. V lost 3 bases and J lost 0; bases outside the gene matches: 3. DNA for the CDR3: TGTGCCAGCAGTGAGGACAGGGCCGCAACTAATGAAAAACTGTTTTTT. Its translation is CASSEDRAATNEKLFF.

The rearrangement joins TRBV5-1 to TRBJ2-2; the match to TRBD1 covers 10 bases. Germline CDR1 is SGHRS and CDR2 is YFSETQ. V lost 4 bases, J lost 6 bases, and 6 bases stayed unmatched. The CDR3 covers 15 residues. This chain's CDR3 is CASSARTGGSGELFF. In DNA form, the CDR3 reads TGCGCCAGCAGCGCAAGGACAGGGGGGTCCGGGGAGCTGTTTTTT.

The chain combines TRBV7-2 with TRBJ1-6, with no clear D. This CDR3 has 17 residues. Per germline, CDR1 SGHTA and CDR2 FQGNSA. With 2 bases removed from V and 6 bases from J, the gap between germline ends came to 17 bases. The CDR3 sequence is CASSLLPGVQRNSPLHF. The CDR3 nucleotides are TGTGCCAGCAGCTTACTGCCTGGGGTACAGCGTAATTCACCCCTCCACTTT.

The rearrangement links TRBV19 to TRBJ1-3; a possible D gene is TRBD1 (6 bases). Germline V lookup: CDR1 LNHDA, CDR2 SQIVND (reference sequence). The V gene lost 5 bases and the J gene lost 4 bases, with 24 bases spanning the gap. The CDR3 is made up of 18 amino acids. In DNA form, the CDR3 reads TGTGCCAGTAGTCCAACCCCCGGGACAACCAGACCGGGAAACACCATATATTTT. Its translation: CASSPTPGTTRPGNTIYF.

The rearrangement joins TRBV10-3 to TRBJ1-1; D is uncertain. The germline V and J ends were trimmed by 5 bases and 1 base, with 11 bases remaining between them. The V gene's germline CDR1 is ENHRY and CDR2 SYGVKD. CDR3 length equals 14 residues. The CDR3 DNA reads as TGTGCCATCAGTAGAGGATCAGGGAACACTGAAGCTTTCTTT. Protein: CAISRGSGNTEAFF.

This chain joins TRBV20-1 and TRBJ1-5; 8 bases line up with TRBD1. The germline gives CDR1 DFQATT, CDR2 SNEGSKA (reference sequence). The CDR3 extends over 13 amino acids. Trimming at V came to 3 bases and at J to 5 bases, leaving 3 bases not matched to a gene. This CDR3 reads CSASQGADQPQHF. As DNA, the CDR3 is TGCAGTGCTAGTCAGGGGGCCGATCAGCCCCAGCATTTT.

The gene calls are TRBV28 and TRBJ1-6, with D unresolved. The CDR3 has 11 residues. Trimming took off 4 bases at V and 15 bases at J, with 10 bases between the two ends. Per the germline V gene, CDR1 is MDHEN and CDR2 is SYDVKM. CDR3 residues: CASSSLSFLHF. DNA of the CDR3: TGTGCCAGCAGTTCGCTATCCTTCCTCCACTTT.

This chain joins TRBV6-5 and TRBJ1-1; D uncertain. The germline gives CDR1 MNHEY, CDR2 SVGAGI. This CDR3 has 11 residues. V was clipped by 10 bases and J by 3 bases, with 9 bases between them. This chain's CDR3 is CATRRDTEAFF. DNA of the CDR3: TGTGCCACCCGCCGGGACACTGAAGCTTTCTTT.

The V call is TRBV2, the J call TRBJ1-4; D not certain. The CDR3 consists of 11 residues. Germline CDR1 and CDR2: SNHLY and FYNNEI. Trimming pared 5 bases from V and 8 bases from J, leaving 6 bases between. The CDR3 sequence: CASSKREKLFF. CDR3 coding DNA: TGTGCCAGCAGTAAAAGGGAAAAACTGTTTTTT.

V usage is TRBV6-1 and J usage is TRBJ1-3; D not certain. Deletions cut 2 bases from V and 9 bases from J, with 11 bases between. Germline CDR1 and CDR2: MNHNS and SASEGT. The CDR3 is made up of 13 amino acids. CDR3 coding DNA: TGTGCCAGCAGTGAACCATATCGGACCACCATATATTTT. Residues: CASSEPYRTTIYF.

DNA for the CDR3: TGTGCCAGCAGCCCACAGACTAGCGGGAGCTTCTACGAGCAGTACTTC. As protein: CASSPQTSGSFYEQYF. V gene TRBV3-1 (or the pseudogene TRBV3-2) combines with J gene TRBJ2-7, with TRBD2 matching over 12 bases. V lost 4 bases to trimming and J lost 3 bases; unmatched junction nucleotides: 7. Germline V CDR1 and CDR2: LGHDT, YNNKEL (reference sequence). The CDR3 consists of 16 residues.

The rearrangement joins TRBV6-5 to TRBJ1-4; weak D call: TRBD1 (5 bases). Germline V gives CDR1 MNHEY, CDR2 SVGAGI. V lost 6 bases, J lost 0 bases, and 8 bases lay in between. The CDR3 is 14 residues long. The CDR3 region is CASRTEATNEKLFF. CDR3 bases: TGTGCCAGCAGGACAGAGGCAACTAATGAAAAACTGTTTTTT.

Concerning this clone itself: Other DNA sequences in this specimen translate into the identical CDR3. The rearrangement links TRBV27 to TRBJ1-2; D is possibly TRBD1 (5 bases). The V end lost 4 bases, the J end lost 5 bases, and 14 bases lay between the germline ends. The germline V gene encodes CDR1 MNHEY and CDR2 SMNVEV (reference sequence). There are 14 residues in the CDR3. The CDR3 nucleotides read TGTGCCAGCAGTTCGGGGCAGGGTGCGTATGGCTACACCTTC. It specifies CASSSGQGAYGYTF.

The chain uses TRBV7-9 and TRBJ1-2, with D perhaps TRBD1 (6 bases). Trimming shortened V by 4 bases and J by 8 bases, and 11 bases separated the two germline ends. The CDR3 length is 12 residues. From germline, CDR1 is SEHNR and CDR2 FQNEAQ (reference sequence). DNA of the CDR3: TGTGCCAGCAGCTACAGGGAGGGCGGCTACACCTTC. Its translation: CASSYREGGYTF.

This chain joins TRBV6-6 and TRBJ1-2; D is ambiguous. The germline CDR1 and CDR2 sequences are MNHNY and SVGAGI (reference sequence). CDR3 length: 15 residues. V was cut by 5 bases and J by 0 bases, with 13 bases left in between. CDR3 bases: TGTGCCAGCAGTAACGGACCCCGAACTAACTATGGCTACACCTTC. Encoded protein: CASSNGPRTNYGYTF.

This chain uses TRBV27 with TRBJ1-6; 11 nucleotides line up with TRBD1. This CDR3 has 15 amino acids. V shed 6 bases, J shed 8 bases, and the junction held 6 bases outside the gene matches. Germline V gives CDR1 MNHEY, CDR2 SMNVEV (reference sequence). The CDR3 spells CASRPRDRGDSPLHF. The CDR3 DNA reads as TGTGCCAGCAGACCACGGGACAGGGGGGATTCACCCCTCCACTTT.